The 10 T cell receptor beta chains in this list originate from one sample, sequenced in a study of breast tumors, draining lymph nodes, adjacent tissues. Axillary draining lymph nodes of breast cancer patients supplied the node samples. TCRdb itself ran the multiplex PCR reads through MiXCR, one entry per CDR3 protein. Of some 140,000 distinct CDR3 sequences listed, approximately 20% are singletons. Material for sequencing was axillary lymph node tissue. The receptors stem from a female donor with breast cancer. Some clones in this sample may be carry-over from other donors' samples.

With regard to this clonotype: A read error may be the cause here, since a much bigger clone is one base away. This chain connects TRBV6-2 or TRBV6-3 to TRBJ2-1; the D is unclear. The CDR3 contains 11 residues. The ends were cut back, 6 bases at V and 5 bases at J, with 5 bases in the middle. Per the germline V gene, CDR1 is MNHEY and CDR2 is SVGEGT. The CDR3 DNA reads TGTGCCAGCAGAACGGACAATGAGCAGTTCTTC. Translated: CASRTDNEQFF.

This clonotype was picked up a small number of times. The chain combines TRBV18 with TRBJ2-3; D is tentatively TRBD1 or TRBD2 (6 bases each). This CDR3 has 14 residues. From germline, CDR1 is KGHSH and CDR2 LQKENI. V was cut by 5 bases and J by 5 bases, with 14 bases left in between. CDR3 sequence (DNA): TGTGCCAGCTCAGCCTCGGGGGCGGTAGATACGCAGTATTTT. The encoded protein is CASSASGAVDTQYF.

The chain joins TRBV4-1 to TRBJ1-5; D is perhaps TRBD1 (6 bases). The CDR3 has 16 residues. Per the germline V gene, CDR1 is MGHRA and CDR2 is YSYEKL. Trimming took 6 bases from V and 0 from J, leaving 15 bases between them. As DNA, the CDR3 is TGCGCCAGCAGTGCGGGGGGCAGGGATAGCAATCAGCCCCAGCATTTT. Translation gives CASSAGGRDSNQPQHF.

This clonotype was picked up many times. The chain joins TRBV5-1 to TRBJ2-7; TRBD1 matches 8 bases. The CDR3 contains 15 residues. Germline V gene data show CDR1 as SGHRS and CDR2 as YFSETQ. With 3 bases clipped from V and 4 bases from J, the junction kept 9 bases outside the gene matches. CDR3 loop: CASSSPGTGLYEQYF. The CDR3 bases are TGCGCCAGCAGCTCGCCCGGGACAGGCCTATACGAGCAGTACTTC.

This clonotype was counted at least ten times. The gene calls are TRBV7-2 and TRBJ2-1; perhaps D is TRBD1 or TRBD2 (6 bases each). The CDR3 runs 13 residues. CDR1 and CDR2 (germline): SGHTA, FQGNSA. V shed 1 base and J shed 10 bases, with 11 bases lying between them. Here the CDR3 DNA reads TGTGCCAGCAGCTTAGTAGGGGGGCAGGAGCAGTTCTTC. It yields the protein CASSLVGGQEQFF.

The V and J genes are TRBV28 and TRBJ2-1; D could derive from TRBD1 or TRBD2 (5 bases each). This CDR3 has 14 amino acids. Per the germline V gene, CDR1 is MDHEN and CDR2 is SYDVKM. Trimming pared 7 bases from V and 3 bases from J, leaving 13 bases between. The CDR3 DNA sequence: TGTGCCAGCACCAATGGGGGAATCTACAATGAGCAGTTCTTC. Protein sequence: CASTNGGIYNEQFF.

Notes on this clonotype: A junction boundary mismatches the germline segment, possibly from a read error. The V gene is TRBV28, the J gene TRBJ1-5; D is uncertain. Germline loops: CDR1 MDHEN, CDR2 SYDVKM. This CDR3 region has 13 residues. DNA for the CDR3: TGTGCCTGCAGCTCGGGAGGCAATCAGCCCCAGCATTTT. Protein product: CACSSGGNQPQHF.

The table lists this clonotype with many counts. The chain recombines TRBV7-3 with TRBJ2-3; D ambiguous. The CDR3 loop spans 13 amino acids. Per germline, CDR1 SGHTA and CDR2 FQGTGA. V was pared by 6 bases and J by 6 bases, with 13 bases between. The CDR3 DNA is TGTGCCAGCAGTGTCAGGCCCGAGGATACGCAGTATTTT. Protein: CASSVRPEDTQYF.

Points on this clonotype: A clone one base away is much larger, so this may be a read error. This chain uses TRBV11-3 with TRBJ2-1; 9 positions agree with TRBD2. This CDR3 comprises 19 residues. Germline CDR1 reads SGHNT; CDR2 reads YENEEA. DNA for the CDR3: TGTGCCAGCAGCTTAGCTCAGGCATCTAGCGGGACTATCTACAATGGGCAGTTCTTC. Its protein is CASSLAQASSGTIYNGQFF.

The CDR3 region has the DNA TGTGCCAGCAGCTGGACAGGGGGCGATCAGCCCCAGCATTTT. This encodes CASSWTGGDQPQHF. The chain has TRBV28 and TRBJ1-5; 11 bases align to TRBD1. The CDR3 consists of 14 residues. Germline trimming cut 6 bases from V and 5 bases from J; bases unmatched to any gene: 3. In germline, CDR1 is MDHEN, CDR2 SYDVKM.